Presented here are 15 T cell receptor beta chains from one specimen sequenced in a study of cytomegalovirus exposure and HLA in healthy donors. Both 60 Vbeta primers and 13 Jbeta primers went into the PCR. The data were produced by immunoSEQ multiplex PCR, yet TCRdb's version contains in-frame clones alone and is incomplete. The sample includes around 170,000 clones, almost 80% of them seen just once. Sequences were obtained from PBMCs. The receptor set was obtained from a male donor in good health and CMV-seronegative.

The chain is built from TRBV27 and TRBJ2-7; TRBD2 matches at 12 bases. The germline V gene has CDR1 MNHEY and CDR2 SMNVEV (reference sequence). This CDR3 contains 15 residues. J gave up 3 bases and V 4 bases, and 4 bases lay outside the gene matches. The CDR3 DNA sequence: TGTGCCAGCAGTTACCCGGGACTAGCGGGCTACGAGCAGTACTTC. Translation gives CASSYPGLAGYEQYF.

The sample holds a few counts of this clone. The chain carries TRBV7-2 and TRBJ1-5, with no clear D. Trimming removed 1 base from V and 9 bases from J, with 13 bases in between. CDR3 length: 14 residues. In germline, CDR1 is SGHTA, CDR2 FQGNSA. The CDR3 bases are TGTGCCAGCAGCTTAGGCAGCCAGGTAGGGCCCCAGCATTTT. Its translation: CASSLGSQVGPQHF.

A few counts support this clone. This chain joins TRBV6-5 and TRBJ1-5; no definite D call. Germline CDR1 is MNHEY and CDR2 is SVGAGI. V lost 4 bases to trimming and J lost 0 bases, with 7 bases between them. CDR3 length equals 14 residues. In nucleotides, the CDR3 is TGTGCCAGCAGTTTATCGTCTAGCAATCAGCCCCAGCATTTT. It is translated as CASSLSSSNQPQHF.

The rearrangement joins TRBV4-2 to TRBJ1-1; possible D gene TRBD1, 5 bases. V was trimmed by 1 base and J by 1 base, leaving 10 bases between them. The CDR3 is made up of 15 amino acids. The germline gives CDR1 LGHNA, CDR2 YNFKEQ. The CDR3 loop is CASSQARGGNTEAFF. The CDR3 coding sequence is TGTGCCAGCAGCCAAGCGCGCGGGGGGAACACTGAAGCTTTCTTT.

The genes are TRBV7-6 and TRBJ1-1; possibly TRBD1 for D (5 bases). Deletions cut 5 bases from V and 4 bases from J, with 14 bases between. The CDR3 contains 14 residues. The germline gives CDR1 SGHVS, CDR2 FNYEAQ. The CDR3 region has the DNA TGTGCCAGCAGCCAAAGGGGAGGGCCCACTGAAGCTTTCTTT. It codes for CASSQRGGPTEAFF.

V is TRBV11-1 and J is TRBJ2-5; the match to TRBD2 covers 9 bases. This CDR3 comprises 15 residues. V was pared by 2 bases and J by 3 bases, with 4 bases of the junction left unmatched. Per the germline V gene, CDR1 is SGHAT and CDR2 is FQDESV (reference sequence). CDR3: CASSLTSGLKETQYF. The DNA of the CDR3 is TGTGCCAGCAGCTTAACTAGCGGGTTGAAAGAGACCCAGTACTTC.

V usage is TRBV19 and J usage is TRBJ2-7, with 11 bases aligning to TRBD1. CDR3 size: 13 residues. Trimming took 5 bases from V and 6 from J; bases not matched to a gene: 3. In germline, CDR1 is LNHDA, CDR2 SQIVND (reference sequence). CDR3 protein: CASSSGTGGEQYF. CDR3 coding DNA: TGTGCCAGTAGTTCCGGGACAGGGGGCGAGCAGTACTTC.

This clone was observed a few times. The chain joins TRBV29-1 to TRBJ2-3; perhaps TRBD1 as D (5 bases). Germline values: CDR1 SQVTM, CDR2 ANQGSEA. CDR3 length: 16 residues. Deletions cut 2 bases from V and 2 bases from J, with 17 bases between. The CDR3 spells CSVETQGKLFTDTQYF. In DNA, the CDR3 is TGCAGCGTTGAAACGCAGGGAAAACTGTTCACAGATACGCAGTATTTT.

The chain has TRBV6-4 and TRBJ2-2, with 9 bases fitting TRBD2. Trimming removed 4 bases from V and 5 bases from J; junction bases left unmatched: 2. Germline-derived CDR1 and CDR2 are MRHNA and SNTAGT. The CDR3 covers 14 residues. The CDR3: CASSGLAGTGELFF. The CDR3 DNA sequence: TGTGCCAGCAGTGGCCTAGCGGGGACCGGGGAGCTGTTTTTT.

The chain has TRBV6-6 and TRBJ2-7, with D possibly matching TRBD2 (5 bases). The CDR3 is made up of 14 amino acids. Germline V gene data show CDR1 as MNHNY and CDR2 as SVGAGI (reference sequence). V was shortened by 7 bases and J by 2 bases, with 15 bases between the two germline ends. The chain's CDR3 is CASTQDGKAYEQYF. Written as DNA, the CDR3 is TGTGCCAGCACTCAGGACGGGAAAGCCTACGAGCAGTACTTC.

The rearrangement links TRBV6-6 to TRBJ2-5; D is ambiguous. The DNA end is a closer match to TRBJ2-7, so the J assignment may be wrong. This CDR3 is built from 13 residues. The V gene's germline CDR1 is MNHNY and CDR2 SVGAGI (reference sequence). CDR3 loop: CASSYSLSYEQYF. The CDR3, as DNA: TGTGCCAGCAGTTACTCGTTAAGCTACGAGCAGTACTTC.

This clone was observed once. The chain links TRBV12-5 to TRBJ2-6; 9 bases fit TRBD1. V trimming: 4 bases; J trimming: 1 base; junction bases outside the gene matches: 8. The V gene's germline CDR1 is LGHNT and CDR2 FRNRAP. The CDR3 has 18 amino acids. This CDR3 reads CASGWTGTGLSGANVLTF. The CDR3, as DNA: TGTGCTAGTGGTTGGACCGGGACAGGGCTTTCTGGGGCCAACGTCCTGACTTTC.

The CDR3 nucleotides are TGTGCCAGCAGTCACTTCTCGAACACCGGGGAGCTGTTTTTT. Amino acids: CASSHFSNTGELFF. The chain is built from TRBV27 and TRBJ2-2; no reliable D call. Germline CDR1 reads MNHEY; CDR2 reads SMNVEV (reference sequence). The V end lost 5 bases, the J end lost 0 bases, and 7 bases lay between the germline ends. This CDR3 spans 14 amino acids.

This chain joins TRBV6-1 and TRBJ1-1, with no clear D. V dropped 6 bases and J dropped 3 bases, with 11 bases sitting between them. The CDR3 is 13 amino acids. Germline V CDR1 and CDR2: MNHNS, SASEGT. As DNA, the CDR3 is TGTGCCAGCAGCCCAAGCCGCCACACTGAAGCTTTCTTT. Translation: CASSPSRHTEAFF.

V usage is TRBV11-3 and J usage is TRBJ2-5, with D possibly being TRBD1 (5 bases). The DNA end lines up better with TRBJ2-7; the J call may be wrong. This CDR3 has 14 amino acids. Germline CDR1 and CDR2: SGHNT and YENEEA. This chain's CDR3 is CASSLGWGPYEQYF. Here the CDR3 DNA reads TGTGCCAGCAGCTTAGGGTGGGGCCCCTACGAGCAGTACTTC.